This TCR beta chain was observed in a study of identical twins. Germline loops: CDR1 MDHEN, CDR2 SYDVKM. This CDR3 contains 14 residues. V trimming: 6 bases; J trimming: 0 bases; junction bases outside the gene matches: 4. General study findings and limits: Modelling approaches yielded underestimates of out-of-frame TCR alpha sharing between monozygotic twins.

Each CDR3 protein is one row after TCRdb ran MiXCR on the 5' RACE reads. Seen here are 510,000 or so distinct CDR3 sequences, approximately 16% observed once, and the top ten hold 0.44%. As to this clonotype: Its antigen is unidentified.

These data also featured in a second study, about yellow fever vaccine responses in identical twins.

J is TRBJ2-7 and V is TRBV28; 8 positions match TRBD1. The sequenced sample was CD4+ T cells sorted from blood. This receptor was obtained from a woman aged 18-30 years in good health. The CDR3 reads CASRQGTGSYEQYV. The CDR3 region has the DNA TGTGCCAGCAGACAAGGGACAGGCTCCTACGAGCAGTACGTC.